These 5 T cell receptor beta chains share one sample of origin, sequenced in a study of cytomegalovirus exposure and HLA in healthy donors. 60 Vbeta and 13 Jbeta primers were used in PCR. Sequenced by immunoSEQ multiplex PCR; TCRdb stores in-frame clones only, minus some. In the table there are 180,000 or so clones, about 80% of which are singletons. The sample taken for sequencing was PBMCs. Receptor source: a woman aged 55-75 years in good health and CMV-seropositive.

The V and J genes are TRBV30 and TRBJ2-3, with TRBD1 identical over 7 bases. Germline assignment: CDR1 GTSNPN and CDR2 SVGIG (reference sequence). Trimming took 3 bases from V and 2 from J; bases not matched to a gene: 8. This CDR3 comprises 15 residues. The CDR3 nucleotides are TGTGCCTGGAGGGCACTGGGACAGCTCACAGATACGCAGTATTTT. Translating gives CAWRALGQLTDTQYF.

V is TRBV27 and J is TRBJ1-2, with 7 nucleotides matching TRBD1. The germline CDR1 and CDR2 sequences are MNHEY and SMNVEV (reference sequence). This CDR3 comprises 13 residues. V gave up 3 bases and J gave up 7 bases; unmatched junction bases: 5. The CDR3 DNA reads TGTGCCAGCAGTTTCGTGGCAGGGGGTGGCTACACCTTC. Translating gives CASSFVAGGGYTF.

The rearrangement uses TRBV7-2 and TRBJ2-5, with 8 positions matching TRBD1. CDR1 and CDR2 (germline): SGHTA, FQGNSA. V was pared by 5 bases and J by 3 bases, with 5 bases of the junction left unmatched. The CDR3 length is 14 residues. In nucleotides, the CDR3 is TGTGCCAGCAGCAAACAGGGGGAAAAAGAGACCCAGTACTTC. It encodes CASSKQGEKETQYF.

This chain links TRBV28 with TRBJ1-3; D is perhaps TRBD1 (5 bases). The germline CDR1 and CDR2 sequences are MDHEN and SYDVKM. Trimming stripped 5 bases from V and 4 bases from J, with 15 bases between. The CDR3 is 15 residues long. The DNA of the CDR3 is TGTGCCAGCAGTCCAGCGGGGGAGGCCGGAAACACCATATATTTT. Amino acid sequence: CASSPAGEAGNTIYF.

V and J are TRBV11-1 and TRBJ2-3; 7 bases are a match to TRBD2. The J segment lost 2 bases and the V segment lost 3 bases, leaving 5 bases of the junction unmatched. CDR3 length equals 15 residues. Germline CDR1 SGHAT, CDR2 FQDESV (reference sequence). The CDR3 region is CASSFGAGPTDTQYF. In DNA form, the CDR3 reads TGTGCCAGCAGCTTTGGAGCGGGGCCCACAGATACGCAGTATTTT.